This T cell receptor beta chain appears in the sequencing data of a study of HIV-infected patients and healthy controls. V lost 8 bases, J lost 0 bases, and 8 bases lay in between. The germline CDR1 and CDR2 sequences are SNHLY and FYNNEI. The CDR3 is 14 amino acids. General study points: Mean usage of eight alpha and eight beta V genes differed significantly in HIV-infected patients versus controls. Size-matching overweighted rare events from HIV-infected data when comparing patients with controls. The seeming recovery of the Gini index after therapy in HIV-infected patients vanished in size-matched data.

This clonotype appeared many times. As yet, its antigen is unknown. All unsorted peripheral T cells were captured because whole blood was used without fractionation. Peripheral blood, roughly 2.3 ml, was drawn for RNA extraction. Alpha and beta constant-region primers primed reverse transcription of approximately 500 ng RNA. Separate chain-specific third strand synthesis with multiplexing indices produced the alpha and beta libraries. TCRdb ran MiXCR on the 5' RACE reads and lists one entry per CDR3 protein. The sample holds almost 4,500 distinct CDR3 sequences; roughly 7.4% are singletons and the top ten take roughly 28%.

The receptor was derived from an adult with HIV infection. The source material was blood, sampled before antiretroviral therapy. The chain couples TRBV2 to TRBJ1-6; D is unclear. For the CDR3, the DNA is TGTGCCAGCGGGGTCAGCTCCTATAATTCACCCCTCCACTTT. This gives the protein CASGVSSYNSPLHF.